This T cell receptor beta chain appears in the sequencing data of a study of beta chain features in type 1 diabetes. Overall study results and limits: The naive, central memory and Treg TCRB repertoires of patients appeared to be more similar to one another than those of healthy donors. When Type 1 diabetes patients were examined, their TCRB CDR3s proved moderately but significantly shorter in all four CD4+ subsets.

Researchers reported sorting CD4+ naive, central memory, regulatory and stem cell-like memory cells via CD45RO/CCR7/CD25/CD127/CD95/CD27. The table lists this clone with a few counts. Its specificity is not known. This CDR3 spans 13 amino acids. Trimming pared 1 base from V and 11 bases from J, leaving 9 bases between. Looked up from germline, CDR1 is SGHDN and CDR2 is FVKESK. Every bit of the isolated RNA underwent reverse transcription, so sequencing read expressed TCRB transcripts. Profiling relied on immunoSEQ multiplex PCR, and the TCRdb table lists in-frame clones only, not all of them. The repertoire holds fewer than 300,000 clones, with under 13% as singletons.

Sequences were obtained from naive CD4+ T cells from blood. The rearrangement links TRBV14 to TRBJ1-6; D unresolved. The receptor was derived from a man in his thirties or forties with type 1 diabetes. The CDR3 here is CASSQGMGAPLHF. In DNA, the CDR3 is TGTGCCAGCAGCCAAGGTATGGGAGCACCCCTCCACTTT.